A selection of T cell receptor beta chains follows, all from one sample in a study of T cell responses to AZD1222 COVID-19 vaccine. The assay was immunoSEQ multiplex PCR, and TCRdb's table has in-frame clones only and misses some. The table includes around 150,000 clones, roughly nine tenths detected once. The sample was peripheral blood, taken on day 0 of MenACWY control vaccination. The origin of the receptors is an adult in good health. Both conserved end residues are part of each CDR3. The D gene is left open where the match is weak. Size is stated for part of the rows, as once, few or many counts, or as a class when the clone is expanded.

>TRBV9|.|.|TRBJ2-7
CASSGTGPTYEQYF
TGTGCCAGCAGCGGGACGGGACCGACTTACGAGCAGTACTTC
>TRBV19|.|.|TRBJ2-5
CASSVQGGRTQYF
TGTGCCAGTAGCGTACAGGGAGGTCGGACCCAGTACTTC
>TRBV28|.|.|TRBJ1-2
CASSFWDGANYGYTF
TGTGCCAGCAGTTTTTGGGACGGAGCTAACTATGGCTACACCTTC
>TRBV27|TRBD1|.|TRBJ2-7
CASSLFGTGVPYEQYF
TGTGCCAGCAGTTTATTTGGGACAGGGGTTCCCTACGAGCAGTACTTC
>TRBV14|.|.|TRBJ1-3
CASSLLTHSGNTIYF
TGTGCCAGCAGCCTCCTTACCCACTCTGGAAACACCATATATTTT
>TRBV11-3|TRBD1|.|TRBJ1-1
CASSLGQGARITEAFF
TGTGCCAGCAGCTTAGGGCAGGGGGCGCGGATTACTGAAGCTTTCTTT
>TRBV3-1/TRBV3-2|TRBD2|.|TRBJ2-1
CASSQAGLAPNEQFF
TGTGCCAGCAGCCAAGCGGGACTAGCGCCCAATGAGCAGTTCTTC
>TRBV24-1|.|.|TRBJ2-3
CATSRDSRYTDTQYF
TGTGCCACCTCGCGGGACAGCCGGTACACAGATACGCAGTATTTT
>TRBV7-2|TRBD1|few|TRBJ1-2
CASSRDSANYGYTF
TGTGCCAGCAGCCGGGACAGCGCTAACTATGGCTACACCTTC
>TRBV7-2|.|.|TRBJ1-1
CASSLGRGRAEAFF
TGTGCCAGCAGCTTAGGCAGGGGAAGGGCTGAAGCTTTCTTT
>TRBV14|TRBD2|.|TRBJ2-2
CASSPRTSGPNTGELFF
TGTGCCAGCAGCCCGCGGACTAGCGGGCCGAACACCGGGGAGCTGTTTTTT
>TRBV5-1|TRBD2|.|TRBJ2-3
CASSRGTSGRGTDTQYF
TGCGCCAGCAGCCGAGGGACTAGCGGGAGAGGGACAGATACGCAGTATTTT
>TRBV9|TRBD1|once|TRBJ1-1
CASSYKGQGVEAFF
TGTGCCAGCTCTTATAAGGGACAGGGCGTCGAAGCTTTCTTT
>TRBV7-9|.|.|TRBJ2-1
CASSLGTPRLFF
TGTGCCAGCAGCTTAGGGACTCCTCGGTTGTTCTTC
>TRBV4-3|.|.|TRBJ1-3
CASSHGPHSGNTIYF
TGCGCCAGCAGCCATGGACCGCACTCTGGAAACACCATATATTTT
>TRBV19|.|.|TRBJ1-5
CASSRLKNQPQHF
TGTGCCAGTAGCCGACTTAAAAATCAGCCCCAGCATTTT
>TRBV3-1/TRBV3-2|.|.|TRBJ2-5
CASSPGLGIGTQYF
TGTGCCAGCAGCCCGGGACTCGGGATAGGGACCCAGTACTTC
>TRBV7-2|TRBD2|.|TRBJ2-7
CASSPQRERHEQYF
TGTGCCAGCAGCCCCCAGCGGGAGAGGCACGAGCAGTACTTC
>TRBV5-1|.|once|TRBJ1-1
CASSLDRNTEAFF
TGCGCCAGCAGCCTGGACAGGAACACTGAAGCTTTCTTT
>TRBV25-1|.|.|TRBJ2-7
CASRAGEVYEQYF
TGTGCCAGCCGCGCCGGGGAAGTCTACGAGCAGTACTTC
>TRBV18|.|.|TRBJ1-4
CASSPRQGLREKLFF
TGTGCCAGCTCACCACGGCAGGGTCTTAGGGAAAAACTGTTTTTT
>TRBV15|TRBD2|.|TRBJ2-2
CATSRGLAANTGELFF
TGTGCCACCAGCAGGGGGCTAGCGGCGAACACCGGGGAGCTGTTTTTT
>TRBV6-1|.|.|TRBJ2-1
CASSEIANEQFF
TGTGCCAGCAGTGAAATCGCCAATGAGCAGTTCTTC
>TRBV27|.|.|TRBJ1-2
CASSSDGHYGYTF
TGTGCCAGCAGTTCGGACGGACACTATGGCTACACCTTC
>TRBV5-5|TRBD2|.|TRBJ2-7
CASSSTSGGTYEQYF
TGTGCCAGCAGCTCGACTAGCGGGGGGACCTACGAGCAGTACTTC
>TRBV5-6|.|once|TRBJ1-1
CASSFYRTVNTEAFF
TGTGCCAGCAGCTTTTACAGGACAGTGAACACTGAAGCTTTCTTT
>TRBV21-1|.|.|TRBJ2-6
CASSKAGRGGYSGANVLTF
TGTGCCAGCAGCAAAGCGGGACGGGGTGGATACTCTGGGGCCAACGTCCTGACTTTC
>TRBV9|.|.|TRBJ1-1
CASSVVDRTNTEAFF
TGTGCCAGCAGCGTAGTGGACAGAACAAACACTGAAGCTTTCTTT
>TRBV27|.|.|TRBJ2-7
CASSSTGQISYEQYF
TGTGCCAGCAGTTCCACCGGACAGATCTCCTACGAGCAGTACTTC
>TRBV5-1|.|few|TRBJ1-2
CASSLDGGRDGYTF
TGCGCCAGCAGCTTGGATGGAGGGAGGGATGGCTACACCTTC
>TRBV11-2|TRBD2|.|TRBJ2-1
CASSSGTSGSGEQFF
TGTGCCAGCAGCTCTGGGACTAGCGGGAGTGGGGAGCAGTTCTTC
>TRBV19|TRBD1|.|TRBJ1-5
CASSIQGQGQPQHF
TGTGCCAGTAGTATCCAAGGACAGGGGCAGCCCCAGCATTTT
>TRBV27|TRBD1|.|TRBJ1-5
CASRGAGTGLNQPQHF
TGTGCCAGCAGGGGAGCCGGGACAGGACTCAATCAGCCCCAGCATTTT
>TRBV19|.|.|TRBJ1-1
CASSDRNTEAFF
TGTGCCAGTAGCGACAGGAACACTGAAGCTTTCTTT
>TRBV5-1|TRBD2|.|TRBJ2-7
CASSPGTSGYEQYF
TGCGCCAGCAGCCCGGGTACTAGCGGCTACGAGCAGTACTTC
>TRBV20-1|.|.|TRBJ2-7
CSALQLYEQYF
TGCAGTGCTCTACAGCTCTACGAGCAGTACTTC
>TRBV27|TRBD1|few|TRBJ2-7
CASSPDRGLYEQYF
TGTGCCAGCAGTCCAGACAGGGGGCTCTACGAGCAGTACTTC
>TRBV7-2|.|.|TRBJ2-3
CASSLRNPETDTQYF
TGTGCCAGCAGCCTCCGGAACCCAGAGACAGATACGCAGTATTTT
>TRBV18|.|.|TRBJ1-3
CASSPLVVGLSSGNTIYF
TGTGCCAGCTCACCACTCGTGGTCGGTTTAAGCTCTGGAAACACCATATATTTT
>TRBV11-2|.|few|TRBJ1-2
CASSQNFLGYTF
TGTGCCAGCAGTCAAAATTTCCTGGGCTACACCTTC